This is a list of T cell receptor beta chains from one sample in a study of T cells after posttransplantation cyclophosphamide. Clones were sequenced by immunoSEQ multiplex PCR, and TCRdb holds only the in-frame ones, with some missing. Of tens of thousands of clones in the sample, 85% to 95% were seen once. Sequencing input: PBMCs. These receptors all come from a woman in her 30s in good health and a related stem cell transplant donor. CDR3s include the opening cysteine and the closing phenylalanine or tryptophan. A D gene is named only where the DNA matches it firmly.

v_call,d_call,j_call,cdr3_nt,cdr3_aa
TRBV30,.,TRBJ1-6,TGTGCCTGGAGTGGAAAGAGGAGTGGAACGAATTCACCCCTCCACTTT,CAWSGKRSGTNSPLHF
TRBV7-9,.,TRBJ1-1,TGTGCCAGCAGCTCCACAGGGAGCGGGACTGAAGCTTTCTTT,CASSSTGSGTEAFF
TRBV6-6,.,TRBJ1-6,TGTGCCAGCAGTTACAATGACCAGGGCTATAATTCACCCCTCCACTTT,CASSYNDQGYNSPLHF
TRBV5-1,.,TRBJ1-1,TGCGCCAGCAGCTTGGGGGGGGACACTGAAGCTTTCTTT,CASSLGGDTEAFF
TRBV7-2,.,TRBJ2-5,TGTGCCAGCAGCTTAGGGGAACGGACGAGGGAGACCCAGTACTTC,CASSLGERTRETQYF
TRBV28,.,TRBJ1-1,TGTGCCAGCAGCCTCCCATTGAACACTGAAGCTTTCTTT,CASSLPLNTEAFF
TRBV5-1,.,TRBJ2-3,TGCGCCAGCAAGACGGGGGCCAAGGGTACAGATACGCAGTATTTT,CASKTGAKGTDTQYF
TRBV5-1,TRBD1,TRBJ2-3,TGCGCCAGCGGGGAACAGGGGTACGGAGATACGCAGTATTTT,CASGEQGYGDTQYF
TRBV19,.,TRBJ1-5,TGTGCCAGTAGTTCCGGGCAGGGAGGCAATCAGCCCCAGCATTTT,CASSSGQGGNQPQHF
TRBV6-5,TRBD1,TRBJ1-1,TGTGCCAGCAGTTTCAGGGGGGTAAGAGAGGCTTTCTTT,CASSFRGVREAFF